This T cell receptor beta chain was found in a study of OX40 agonist ivuxolimab in advanced cancers. The overall study: Administration of intravenous ivuxolimab to patients occurred every 2 weeks at 0.01 to 10 mg/kg. Patients assigned to dose escalation were diagnosed with hepatocellular carcinoma, melanoma, renal cell or head and neck cancer. Study findings and constraints: CD4+ and CD8+ blood T cells expanded clonally by week 6 at 0.1 to 3.0 mg/kg.

The trim removed 7 bases at V and 4 bases at J, leaving 6 bases unmatched. CDR1 is LNHDA and CDR2 is SQIVND in the germline V gene (reference sequence). The CDR3 has 13 residues. As for this clone: Its antigen is currently unknown.

Data came from immunoSEQ multiplex PCR; TCRdb stores just in-frame clones and leaves some out. The data contain about 58,000 clones, roughly 77% of them singletons. The rearrangement joins TRBV19 to TRBJ1-2; 7 bases are a match to TRBD1. Sample: CD4+ or CD8+ T cells sorted from blood, taken in a trial of the OX40 agonist ivuxolimab. The TCR originated in an adult with an advanced solid tumor such as melanoma, head and neck, liver or kidney cancer. CDR3 sequence: CASNGDRAYGYTF. As DNA, the CDR3 is TGTGCCAGTAACGGCGACAGGGCCTATGGCTACACCTTC.